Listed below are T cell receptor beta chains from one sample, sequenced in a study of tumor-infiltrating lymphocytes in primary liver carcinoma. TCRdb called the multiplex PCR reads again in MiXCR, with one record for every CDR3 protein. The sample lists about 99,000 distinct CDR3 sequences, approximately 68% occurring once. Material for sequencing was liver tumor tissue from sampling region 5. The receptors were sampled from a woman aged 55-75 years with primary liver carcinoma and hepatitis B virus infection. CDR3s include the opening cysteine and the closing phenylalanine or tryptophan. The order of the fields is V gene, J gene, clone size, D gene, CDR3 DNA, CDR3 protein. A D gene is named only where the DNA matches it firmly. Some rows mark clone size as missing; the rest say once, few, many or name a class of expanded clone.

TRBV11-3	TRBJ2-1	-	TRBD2	TGTGCCAACAACTTAGGCGGGACTAGCGGGAGTCTGGTATACAACGAGCAGTTCTTC	CANNLGGTSGSLVYNEQFF
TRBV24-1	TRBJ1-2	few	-	TGTGCCACCAGTGGGGCGCGCGGCTACACCTTC	CATSGARGYTF
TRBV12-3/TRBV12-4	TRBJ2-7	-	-	TGTGCCAGCAAAGCAGAGGGGGGCTACGAGCAGTACTTC	CASKAEGGYEQYF
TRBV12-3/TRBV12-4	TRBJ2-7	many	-	TGTGCCAGCAGGTCCAGACTGGATTCCTACGAGCAGTACTTC	CASRSRLDSYEQYF
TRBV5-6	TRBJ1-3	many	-	TGTGCCAGCAGCTTGGGCGGACTATTTGGAAACACCATATATTTT	CASSLGGLFGNTIYF
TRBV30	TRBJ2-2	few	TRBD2	TGTGCCTGGAAGTCTAGCGGGGGAACCGGGGAGCTGTTTTTT	CAWKSSGGTGELFF
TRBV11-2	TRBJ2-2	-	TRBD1	TGTGCCAACAGCTTACCCGGACAGGGGGGTACCGGGGAGCTATTTTTT	CANSLPGQGGTGELFF
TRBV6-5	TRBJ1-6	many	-	TGTGCCAGCAGCCCGGGACTCCAGAGCTCCTATAATTCACCCCTCCACTTT	CASSPGLQSSYNSPLHF
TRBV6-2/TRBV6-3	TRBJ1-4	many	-	TGTGCCAGCAGTTCGGCGGGAGTCGAAAAACTGTTTTTT	CASSSAGVEKLFF
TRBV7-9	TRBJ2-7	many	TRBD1	TGTGCCAGCAGCTTAGGAGGGGGCGTAAGGGAGCAGTACTTC	CASSLGGGVREQYF
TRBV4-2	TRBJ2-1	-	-	TGTGCCAGCCGCCTCCAGACGGCGGACTACAATGAGCAGTTCTTC	CASRLQTADYNEQFF
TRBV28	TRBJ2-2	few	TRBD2	TGTGCCACCGCCCCGGGACTAGGGGGCACCGGGGAGCTGTTTTTT	CATAPGLGGTGELFF
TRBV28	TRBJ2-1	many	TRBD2	TGTGCCAGCGGACAGACTAGCGGGAGGACCTCCTACAATGAGCAGTTCTTC	CASGQTSGRTSYNEQFF
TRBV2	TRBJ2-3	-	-	TGTGCCAGCAGTGAAGGGGGGGGGTGGGGGCGCACAGATACGCAGTATTTT	CASSEGGGWGRTDTQYF
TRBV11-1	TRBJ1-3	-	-	TGTGCCAGCAGCTTCAATCCATCACTAGTGGACTCTGGAAACACCATATATTTT	CASSFNPSLVDSGNTIYF
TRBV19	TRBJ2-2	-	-	TGTGCCAATCGGTCGGGGGATACACACACCGGGGAGCTGTTTTTT	CANRSGDTHTGELFF
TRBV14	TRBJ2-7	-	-	TGTGCCAGCAGCCATTTCGCGGGGGCTGGTCACCTCTACGAGCATTACTTC	CASSHFAGAGHLYEHYF
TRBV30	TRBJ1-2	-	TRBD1	TGTGTCTGGGGACAGGGATGGGATGGCTACACCTTC	CVWGQGWDGYTF
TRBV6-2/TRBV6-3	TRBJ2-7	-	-	TGTGCCAGCAGTACCCCGCGGCGGGCGATCTACGTGCAGTACTTC	CASSTPRRAIYVQYF
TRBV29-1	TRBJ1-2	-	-	TGCACCGTCGAAGATCAAGGAGACATGGGTCTCCACGGCTACACCTTC	CTVEDQGDMGLHGYTF
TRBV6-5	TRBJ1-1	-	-	TGTGCCAGCAGCGCCGGGCCCATGGGGAACACTGAAGTTTTCTTT	CASSAGPMGNTEVFF
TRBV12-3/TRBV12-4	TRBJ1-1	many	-	TGTGCCAGCCGAGGACGGGTGAACACTGAAGCTTTCTTT	CASRGRVNTEAFF
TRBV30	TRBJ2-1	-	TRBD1	TGTGCCTGGAAAATCCAGGGACAGGGGAACGATGAGCAGTTCTTC	CAWKIQGQGNDEQFF
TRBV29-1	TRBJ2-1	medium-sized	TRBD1	TGCAGCTTGAGGACAGGGGGACCCTACAATGAGCAGTTCTTC	CSLRTGGPYNEQFF
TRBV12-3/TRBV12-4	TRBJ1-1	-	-	TGTACCAGCAGTCGCTCAGACAGTCTGAACACTGAAGCTTTCTTT	CTSSRSDSLNTEAFF
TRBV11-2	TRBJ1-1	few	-	TGTGCCAGCAGCTGGACCAGGGATGCTGAGGCTTTCTTT	CASSWTRDAEAFF
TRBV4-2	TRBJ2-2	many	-	TGTGCCAGCAGCCCTTACGGGTCGGGACACGGAAACACCGGGGAGCTGTTTTTT	CASSPYGSGHGNTGELFF
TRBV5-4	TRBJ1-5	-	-	TGTGCCAGCAGCTTGTGTGAAAGCAATCAGCCCCAGCATTTT	CASSLCESNQPQHF
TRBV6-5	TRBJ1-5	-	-	TGTGCCAGCTGGCGGCGGGGGGGGCACCAGCCCCAGCATTTT	CASWRRGGHQPQHF
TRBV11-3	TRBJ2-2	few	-	TGTGCCAGCAGCTTAGATAAAGGGAACACCAGGGAGTTGTTTTTT	CASSLDKGNTRELFF
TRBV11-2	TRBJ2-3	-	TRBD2	TGTGCTAGCAGCCCTGGACTAGCGGGCCTAGACACGCAGTATTTT	CASSPGLAGLDTQYF
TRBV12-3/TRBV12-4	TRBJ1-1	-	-	TGTGCGAACAGTGGAGTCACTGAAGCTTTCTTT	CANSGVTEAFF
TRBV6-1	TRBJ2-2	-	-	TGTGCCACCAGTGAAACAGCGGGCACCGGGGAGCTGTTTTTT	CATSETAGTGELFF
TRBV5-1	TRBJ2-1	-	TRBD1	TGCGCCAACAGCCCTAGGGACAGGGGCGTCGATGAGCAGTTCTTC	CANSPRDRGVDEQFF
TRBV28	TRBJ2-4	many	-	TGTGCCAGCAGTTTAGGCCAATTCGTCCTAAACATTCAGTACTTC	CASSLGQFVLNIQYF
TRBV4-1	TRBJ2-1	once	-	TGCGCCAGCAGCCAGAGAGATTCGGGGTATGAGCAGTTCTTC	CASSQRDSGYEQFF
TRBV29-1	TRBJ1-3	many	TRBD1	TGCAGCGTTGCCGGGACAGGGGTATCTGGAAACACCATATATTTT	CSVAGTGVSGNTIYF
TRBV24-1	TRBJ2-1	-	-	TGTGCCACCAGTCCTGACGCCCTCGGGGCCGGTGAGCAGTTCTTC	CATSPDALGAGEQFF
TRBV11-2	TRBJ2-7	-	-	-	CASSLVGVGNEQHF
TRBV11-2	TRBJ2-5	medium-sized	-	TGTGCCAGCAGCTGGGGACCGCAGGCGTGGGAAGAGACCCAGTACTTC	CASSWGPQAWEETQYF
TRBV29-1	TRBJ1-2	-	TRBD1	TGCAGCGTTGGGCACAGGGGTTGCTATGGCTACACCTTC	CSVGHRGCYGYTF
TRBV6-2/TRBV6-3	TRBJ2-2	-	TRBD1	TGTGCCGGCAGTTACGACAGGGTATACACCCGGGAGCTGTTTTTT	CAGSYDRVYTRELFF
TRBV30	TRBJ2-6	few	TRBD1	TGTGCCTGCTCGACAGGGCCTGGGGCTGGGGCCAACGTCCTGACTTTC	CACSTGPGAGANVLTF
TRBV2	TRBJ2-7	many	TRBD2	TGTGCCAGCAGTCGGAGCGGGACGGTGTCCTACGAGCAGTACTTC	CASSRSGTVSYEQYF
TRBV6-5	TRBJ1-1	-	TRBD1	TGTGCCAGCAGGCCCAGGGGGCAGAGGAACACTGAGGCTTTCTTT	CASRPRGQRNTEAFF
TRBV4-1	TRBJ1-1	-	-	TGCGCCAGCAGCCAAGGACATAAGAACACTGAAGCTTTCTTT	CASSQGHKNTEAFF
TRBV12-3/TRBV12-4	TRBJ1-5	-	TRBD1	TGTGCCAGCAATTCACGACAGGGGGCTGGTCCCCACCATTTT	CASNSRQGAGPHHF
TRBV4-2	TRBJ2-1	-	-	TGTGCCAGCAACCAAGATCTAAAAAGGACCCCCCAGTTCTTC	CASNQDLKRTPQFF
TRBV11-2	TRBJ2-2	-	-	TGTGCCAGTAACCAAAGACTTAACACCGGGGAGCTGTTTTTT	CASNQRLNTGELFF
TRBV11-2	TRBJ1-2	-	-	TGTGCCAGCAGTCTGGCACGGGCTTCCTATGGCTACACTTTC	CASSLARASYGYTF
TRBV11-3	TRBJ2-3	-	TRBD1	TGTGGCAGCAGCTCTTGGTCCCTTGACAGGGACACAGATACGCAGTATTTT	CGSSSWSLDRDTDTQYF
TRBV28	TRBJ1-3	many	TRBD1	TGTGCCAGCAGTTCGGGACAGGGAAGCGGAAACACCATATATTTT	CASSSGQGSGNTIYF
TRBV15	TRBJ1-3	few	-	TGTGCCACCAGCAGAGACGCCCGGGCCTACTCTGGAAACACCATATATTTT	CATSRDARAYSGNTIYF
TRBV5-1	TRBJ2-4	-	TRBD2	TGCGCCTGCAGCTTGGACGGGACTAGCGGGGGGGACATTCAGTACTTC	CACSLDGTSGGDIQYF
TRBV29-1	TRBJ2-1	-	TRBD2	TGCAGCGTTCGTAAGGGGACTACCTTCTACAATGAGCAGTTCTTC	CSVRKGTTFYNEQFF